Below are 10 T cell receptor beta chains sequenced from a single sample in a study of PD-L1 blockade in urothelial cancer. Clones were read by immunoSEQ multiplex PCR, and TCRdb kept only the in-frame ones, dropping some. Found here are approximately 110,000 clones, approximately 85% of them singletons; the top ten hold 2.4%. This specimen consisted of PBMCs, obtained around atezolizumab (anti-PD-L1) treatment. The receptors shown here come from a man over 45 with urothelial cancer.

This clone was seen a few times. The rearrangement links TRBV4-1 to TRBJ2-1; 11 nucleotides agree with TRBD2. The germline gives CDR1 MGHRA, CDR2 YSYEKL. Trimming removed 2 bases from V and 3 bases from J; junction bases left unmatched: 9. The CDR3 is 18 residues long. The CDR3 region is CASSQLLAGGDRYNEQFF. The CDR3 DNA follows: TGCGCCAGCAGCCAATTGCTAGCGGGAGGAGACCGCTACAATGAGCAGTTCTTC.

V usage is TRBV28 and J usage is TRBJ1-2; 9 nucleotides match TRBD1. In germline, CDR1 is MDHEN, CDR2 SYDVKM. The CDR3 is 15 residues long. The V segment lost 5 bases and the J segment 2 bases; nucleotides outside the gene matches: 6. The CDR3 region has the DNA TGTGCCAGCAGTACTACAGGGGGCGCCAACTATGGCTACACCTTC. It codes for CASSTTGGANYGYTF.

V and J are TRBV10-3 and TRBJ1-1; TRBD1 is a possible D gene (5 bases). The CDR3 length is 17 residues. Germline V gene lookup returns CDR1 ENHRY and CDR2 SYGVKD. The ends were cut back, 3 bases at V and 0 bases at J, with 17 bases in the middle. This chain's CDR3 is CAISDSGTFSLNTEAFF. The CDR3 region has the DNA TGTGCCATCAGTGATTCCGGGACTTTCTCCCTGAACACTGAAGCTTTCTTT.

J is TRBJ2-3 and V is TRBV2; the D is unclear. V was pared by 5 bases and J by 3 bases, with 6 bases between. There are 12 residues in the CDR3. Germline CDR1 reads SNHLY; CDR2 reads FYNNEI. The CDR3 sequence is CASSSSTDTQYF. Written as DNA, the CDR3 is TGTGCCAGCAGTTCGAGTACAGATACGCAGTATTTT.

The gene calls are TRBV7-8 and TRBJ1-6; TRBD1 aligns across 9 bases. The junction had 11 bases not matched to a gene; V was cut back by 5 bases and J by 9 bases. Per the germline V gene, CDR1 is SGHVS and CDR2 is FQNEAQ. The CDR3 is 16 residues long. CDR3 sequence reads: CASSQRTGALGSPLHF. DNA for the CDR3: TGTGCCAGCAGCCAAAGGACAGGGGCTTTGGGTTCACCCCTCCACTTT.

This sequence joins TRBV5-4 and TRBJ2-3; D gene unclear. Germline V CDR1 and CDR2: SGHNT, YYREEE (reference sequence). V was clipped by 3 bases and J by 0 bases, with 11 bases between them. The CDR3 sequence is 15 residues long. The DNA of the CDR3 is TGTGCCAGCAGCTCAGGTGGAACTAGCACAGATACGCAGTATTTT. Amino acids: CASSSGGTSTDTQYF.

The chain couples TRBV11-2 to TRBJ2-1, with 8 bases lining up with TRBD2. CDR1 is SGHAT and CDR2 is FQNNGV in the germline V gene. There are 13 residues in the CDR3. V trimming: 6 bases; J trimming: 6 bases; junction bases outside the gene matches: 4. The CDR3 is CASRGLAGNEQFF. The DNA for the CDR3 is TGTGCCAGCAGAGGACTAGCAGGCAATGAGCAGTTCTTC.

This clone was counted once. Here the CDR3 DNA reads TGTGCCAGCAGCTTGACTAGCGGAAACACCGGGGAGCTGTTTTTT. It encodes CASSLTSGNTGELFF. V and J are TRBV7-9 and TRBJ2-2, with 9 bases matching TRBD2. Per the germline V gene, CDR1 is SEHNR and CDR2 is FQNEAQ (reference sequence). This CDR3 has 15 residues. The V and J ends lost 3 bases and 2 bases, in that order; junction bases with no gene match: 1.

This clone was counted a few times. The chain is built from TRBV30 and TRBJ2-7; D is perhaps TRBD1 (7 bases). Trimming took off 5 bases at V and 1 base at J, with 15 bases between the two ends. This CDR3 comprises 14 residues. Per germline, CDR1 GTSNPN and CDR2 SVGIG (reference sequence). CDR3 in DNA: TGTGCCTGGTCCGTGGGGGGACAGTCCTACGAGCAGTACTTC. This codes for CAWSVGGQSYEQYF.

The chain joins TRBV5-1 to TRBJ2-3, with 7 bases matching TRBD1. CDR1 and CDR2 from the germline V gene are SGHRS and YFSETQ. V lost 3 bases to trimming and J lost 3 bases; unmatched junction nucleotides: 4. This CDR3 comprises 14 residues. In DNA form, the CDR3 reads TGCGCCAGCAGCTCAGGACAGGTGACAGATACGCAGTATTTT. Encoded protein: CASSSGQVTDTQYF.